Listed here are 4 T cell receptor beta chains from one sample, sequenced in a study of T cell responses to AZD1222 COVID-19 vaccine. The table came from immunoSEQ multiplex PCR; TCRdb's copy has only in-frame clones and leaves some out. The table has some 96,000 clones, approximately 84% seen once. This specimen was peripheral blood, taken 28 days after the second AZD1222 dose. These receptors were obtained from an adult who received the AZD1222 COVID-19 vaccine.

The chain couples TRBV18 to TRBJ1-5; D not certain. The CDR3 runs to 13 residues. V was shortened by 1 base and J by 4 bases, with 5 bases between the two germline ends. CDR1 and CDR2 (germline): KGHSH, LQKENI. The CDR3 sequence: CASSPLDNQPQHF. In nucleotides, the CDR3 is TGTGCCAGCTCACCACTGGATAATCAGCCCCAGCATTTT.

This sequence joins TRBV6-5 and TRBJ1-4; D ambiguous. Germline V CDR1 and CDR2: MNHEY, SVGAGI. Trimming removed 0 bases from V and 1 base from J, with 9 bases in between. The CDR3 length is 16 residues. CDR3 in amino acids: CASSYSGRQTNEKLFF. The DNA of the CDR3 is TGTGCCAGCAGTTACTCGGGCAGGCAAACTAATGAAAAACTGTTTTTT.

A single count supports this clone. V gene TRBV27 combines with J gene TRBJ1-2, with TRBD1 matching 7 bases. With V trimmed by 6 bases and J by 7 bases, 11 bases remained unmatched. Germline V gives CDR1 MNHEY, CDR2 SMNVEV (reference sequence). This CDR3 spans 14 amino acids. DNA of the CDR3: TGTGCCAGCAGCCCAGGGGGGGGAAGGAGTGGCTACACCTTC. Its protein is CASSPGGGRSGYTF.

The chain uses TRBV3-1 (or the pseudogene TRBV3-2) and TRBJ1-2; TRBD1 matches at 8 bases. J lost 4 bases, V lost 5 bases, and 9 bases had no gene match. The CDR3 extends over 15 amino acids. Germline CDR1 reads LGHDT; CDR2 reads YNNKEL (reference sequence). The chain's CDR3 is CASSTGTGSIYGYTF. The CDR3 DNA follows: TGTGCCAGCAGCACTGGGACAGGATCCATCTATGGCTACACCTTC.